This T cell receptor (beta chain) was identified during a study of regulatory T cells in long-lasting Graves disease. Time point here: newly diagnosed GD, antithyroid drugs for less than 3 months. Extracted PBMC RNA gave rise to the TCR library. This clonotype came up many times. Arm-PCR with iRepertoire HTBI primers amplified the CDR3 regions for these TCR beta libraries. TCRdb independently ran MiXCR on the multiplex PCR reads; one entry per CDR3 protein. Among about 210,000 distinct CDR3 sequences listed, approximately 19% were seen once. This sample also belongs to another study, concerning T cells in Graves' hyperthyroidism and ophthalmopathy.

This material consisted of peripheral blood mononuclear cells (PBMCs), taken at new diagnosis, from a patient treated with antithyroid drugs. This sequence was found in a woman aged 25 to 39 with Graves disease.

CDR3 loop: CASSLTGTVLTGELFF. CDR3 sequence (DNA): TGTGCCAGCAGCTTGACCGGGACCGTCCTCACCGGGGAGCTGTTTTTT. V and J are TRBV6-1 and TRBJ2-2; either TRBD1 or TRBD2 may fit D (5 bases each). V was trimmed by 6 bases and J by 4 bases, leaving 18 bases between them. From germline, CDR1 is MNHNS and CDR2 SASEGT. CDR3 length: 16 amino acids.